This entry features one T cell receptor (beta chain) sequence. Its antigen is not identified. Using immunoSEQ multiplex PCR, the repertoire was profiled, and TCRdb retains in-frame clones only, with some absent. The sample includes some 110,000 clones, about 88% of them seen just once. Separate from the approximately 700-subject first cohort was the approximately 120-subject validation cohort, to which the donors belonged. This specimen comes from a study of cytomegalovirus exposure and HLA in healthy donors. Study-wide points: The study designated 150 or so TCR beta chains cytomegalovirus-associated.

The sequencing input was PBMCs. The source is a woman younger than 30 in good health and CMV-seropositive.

The CDR3 sequence is CASSPYGVSNQPQHF. The CDR3, as DNA: TGTGCCAGCAGTCCCTACGGGGTGAGCAATCAGCCCCAGCATTTT. The chain couples TRBV7-9 to TRBJ1-5; no definite D call. The CDR3 contains 15 residues. Looked up from germline, CDR1 is SEHNR and CDR2 is FQNEAQ (reference sequence). The ends were cut back, 6 bases at V and 1 base at J, with 13 bases in the middle. Drawing the rest from reference TRBV7-9 and TRBJ1-5, the complete variable domain is DTGVSQNPRHKITKRGQNVTFRCDPISEHNRLYWYRQTLGQGPEFLTYFQNEAQLEKSRLLSDRFSAERPKGSFSTLEIQRTEQGDSAMYLCASSPYGVSNQPQHFGDGTRLSIL.